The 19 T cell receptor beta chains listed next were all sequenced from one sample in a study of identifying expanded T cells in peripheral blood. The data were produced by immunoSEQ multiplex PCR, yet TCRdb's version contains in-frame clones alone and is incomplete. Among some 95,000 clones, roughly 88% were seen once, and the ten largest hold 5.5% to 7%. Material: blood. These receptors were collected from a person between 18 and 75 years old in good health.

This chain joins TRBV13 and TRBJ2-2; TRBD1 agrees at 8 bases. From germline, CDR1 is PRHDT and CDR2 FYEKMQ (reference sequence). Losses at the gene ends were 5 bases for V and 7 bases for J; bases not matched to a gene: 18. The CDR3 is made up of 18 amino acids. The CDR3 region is CASSIRTGWGTGVGELFF. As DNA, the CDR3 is TGTGCCAGCAGCATCCGGACAGGGTGGGGGACAGGCGTCGGGGAGCTGTTTTTT.

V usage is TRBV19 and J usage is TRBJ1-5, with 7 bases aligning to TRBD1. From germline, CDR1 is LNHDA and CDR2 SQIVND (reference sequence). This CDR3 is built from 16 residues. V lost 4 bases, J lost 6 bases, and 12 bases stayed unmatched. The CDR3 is CASSNNKRKGAQPQHF. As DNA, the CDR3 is TGTGCCAGTAGTAACAACAAAAGAAAGGGGGCTCAGCCCCAGCATTTT.

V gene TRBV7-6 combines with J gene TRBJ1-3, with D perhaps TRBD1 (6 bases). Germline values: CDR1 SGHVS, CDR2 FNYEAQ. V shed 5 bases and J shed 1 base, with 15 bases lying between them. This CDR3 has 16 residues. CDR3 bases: TGTGCCAGCAGCCATCCCTGGGGGCCATCTGGAAACACCATATATTTT. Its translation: CASSHPWGPSGNTIYF. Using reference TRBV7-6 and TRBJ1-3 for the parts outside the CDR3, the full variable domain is GAGVSQSPRYKVTKRGQDVALRCDPISGHVSLYWYRQALGQGPEFLTYFNYEAQQDKSGLPNDRFSAERPEGSISTLTIQRTEQRDSAMYRCASSHPWGPSGNTIYFGEGSWLTVV.

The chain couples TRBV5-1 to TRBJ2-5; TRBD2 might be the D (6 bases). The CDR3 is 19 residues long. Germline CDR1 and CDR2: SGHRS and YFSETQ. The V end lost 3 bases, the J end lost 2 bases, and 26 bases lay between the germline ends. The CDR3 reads CASSSRAYLAGLTQETQYF. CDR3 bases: TGCGCCAGCAGCTCCCGAGCCTACTTGGCGGGGCTAACTCAAGAGACCCAGTACTTC.

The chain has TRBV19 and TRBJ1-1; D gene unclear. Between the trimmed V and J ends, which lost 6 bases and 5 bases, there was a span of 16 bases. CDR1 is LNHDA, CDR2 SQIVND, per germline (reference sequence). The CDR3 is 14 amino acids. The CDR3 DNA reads TGTGCCAGTAGGATGGCCGGGGATTTTACTGAAGCTTTCTTT. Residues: CASRMAGDFTEAFF.

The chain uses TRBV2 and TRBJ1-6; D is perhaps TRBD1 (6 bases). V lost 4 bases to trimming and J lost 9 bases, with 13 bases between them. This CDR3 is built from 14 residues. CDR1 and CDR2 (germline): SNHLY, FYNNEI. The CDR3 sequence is CASSGRGVSSPLHF. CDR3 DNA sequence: TGTGCCAGCAGTGGGAGGGGGGTTTCTTCACCCCTCCACTTT. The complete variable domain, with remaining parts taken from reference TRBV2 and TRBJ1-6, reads EPEVTQTPSHQVTQMGQEVILRCVPISNHLYFYWYRQILGQKVEFLVSFYNNEISEKSEIFDDQFSVERPDGSNFTLKIRSTKLEDSAMYFCASSGRGVSSPLHFGNGTRLTVT.

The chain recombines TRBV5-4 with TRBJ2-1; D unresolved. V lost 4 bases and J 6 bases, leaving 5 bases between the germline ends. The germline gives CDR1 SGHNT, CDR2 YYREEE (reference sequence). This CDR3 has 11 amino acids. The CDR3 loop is CASSTANEQFF. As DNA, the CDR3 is TGTGCCAGCAGCACAGCCAATGAGCAGTTCTTC.

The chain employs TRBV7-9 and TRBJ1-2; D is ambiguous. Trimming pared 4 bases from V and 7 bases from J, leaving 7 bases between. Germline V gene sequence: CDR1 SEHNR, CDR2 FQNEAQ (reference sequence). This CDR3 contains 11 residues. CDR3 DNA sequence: TGTGCCAGCAGCTCAGGAAGTGGCTACACCTTC. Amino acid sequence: CASSSGSGYTF.

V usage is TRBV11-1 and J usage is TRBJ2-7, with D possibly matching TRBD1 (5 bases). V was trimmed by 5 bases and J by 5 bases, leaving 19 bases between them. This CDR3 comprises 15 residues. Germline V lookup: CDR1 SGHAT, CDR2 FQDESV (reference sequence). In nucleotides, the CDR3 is TGTGCCAGCAGCCCTGTGGACACCCGACCGGACGAGCAGTACTTC. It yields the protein CASSPVDTRPDEQYF.

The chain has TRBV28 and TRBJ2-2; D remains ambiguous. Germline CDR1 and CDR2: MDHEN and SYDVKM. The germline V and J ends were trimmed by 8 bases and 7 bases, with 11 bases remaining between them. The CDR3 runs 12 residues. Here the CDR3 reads CASGLQVGELFF. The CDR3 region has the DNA TGTGCCAGCGGTCTCCAGGTCGGGGAGCTGTTTTTT.

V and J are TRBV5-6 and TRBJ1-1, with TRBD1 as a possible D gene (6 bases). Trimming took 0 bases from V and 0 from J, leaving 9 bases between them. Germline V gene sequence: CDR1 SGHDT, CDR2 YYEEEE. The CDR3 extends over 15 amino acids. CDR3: CASSLANRVNTEAFF. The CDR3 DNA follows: TGTGCCAGCAGCTTGGCGAACAGGGTGAACACTGAAGCTTTCTTT.

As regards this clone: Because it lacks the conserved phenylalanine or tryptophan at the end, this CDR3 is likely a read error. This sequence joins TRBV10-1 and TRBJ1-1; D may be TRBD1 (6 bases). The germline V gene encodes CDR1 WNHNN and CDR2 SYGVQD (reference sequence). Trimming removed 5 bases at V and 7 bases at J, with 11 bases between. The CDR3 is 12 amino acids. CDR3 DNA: TGCGCCAGCAGTCAGGGGAGTTTTGAAGCTTTCTCT. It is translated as CASSQGSFEAFS.

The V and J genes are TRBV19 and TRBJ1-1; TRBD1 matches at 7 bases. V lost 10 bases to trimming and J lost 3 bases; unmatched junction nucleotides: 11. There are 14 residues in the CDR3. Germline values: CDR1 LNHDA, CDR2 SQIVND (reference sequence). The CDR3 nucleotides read TGTGCCACCACTCAAAGGGGGCTGGACACTGAAGCTTTCTTT. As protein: CATTQRGLDTEAFF.

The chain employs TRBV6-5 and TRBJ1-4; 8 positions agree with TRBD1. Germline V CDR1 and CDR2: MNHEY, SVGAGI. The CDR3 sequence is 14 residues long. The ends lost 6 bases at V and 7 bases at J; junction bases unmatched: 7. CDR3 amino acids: CASRGSGGGEKLFF. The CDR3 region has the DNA TGTGCCAGCAGGGGATCAGGGGGCGGTGAAAAACTGTTTTTT.

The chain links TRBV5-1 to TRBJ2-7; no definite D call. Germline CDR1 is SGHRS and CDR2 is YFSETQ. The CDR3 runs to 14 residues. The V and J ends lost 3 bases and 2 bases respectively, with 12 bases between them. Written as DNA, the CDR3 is TGCGCCAGCAGCTCCACGGAACCTCCCTACGAGCAGTACTTC. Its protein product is CASSSTEPPYEQYF.

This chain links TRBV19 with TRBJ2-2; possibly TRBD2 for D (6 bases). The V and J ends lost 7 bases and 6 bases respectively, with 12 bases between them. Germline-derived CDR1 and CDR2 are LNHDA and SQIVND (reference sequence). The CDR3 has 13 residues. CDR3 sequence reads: CASKTPGAGELFF. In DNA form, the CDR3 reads TGTGCCAGTAAGACCCCGGGGGCCGGGGAGCTGTTTTTT.

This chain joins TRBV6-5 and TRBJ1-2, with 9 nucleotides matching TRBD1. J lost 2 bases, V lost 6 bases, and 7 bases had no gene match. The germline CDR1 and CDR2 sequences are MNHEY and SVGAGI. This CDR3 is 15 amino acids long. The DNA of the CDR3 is TGTGCCAGCAGCCGGGGGACAGGGACCAACTATGGCTACACCTTC. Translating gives CASSRGTGTNYGYTF.

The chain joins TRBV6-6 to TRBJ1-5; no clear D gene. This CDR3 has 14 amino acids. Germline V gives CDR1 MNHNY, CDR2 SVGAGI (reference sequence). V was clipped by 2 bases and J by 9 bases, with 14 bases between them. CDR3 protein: CASSYRGGEGPQHF. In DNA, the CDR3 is TGTGCCAGCAGTTACAGAGGTGGTGAGGGGCCCCAGCATTTT.

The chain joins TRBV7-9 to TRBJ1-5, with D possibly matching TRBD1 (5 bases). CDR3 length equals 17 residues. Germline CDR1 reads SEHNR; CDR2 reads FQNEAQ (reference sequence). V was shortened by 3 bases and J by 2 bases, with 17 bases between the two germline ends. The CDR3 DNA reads TGTGCCAGCAGCTTCATCCGCGGGGGGACCGGCAATCAGCCCCAGCATTTT. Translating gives CASSFIRGGTGNQPQHF.